These 8 T cell receptor beta chains came from one sample sequenced in a study of cytomegalovirus exposure and HLA in healthy donors. Amplification used 60 Vbeta primers and 13 Jbeta primers. Assay: immunoSEQ multiplex PCR; the TCRdb copy retains only in-frame clones and omits some. The profile shows about 150,000 clones, approximately 85% of them singletons. The specimen sequenced was PBMCs. The origin of the receptors is a young man in good health and CMV-seropositive.

J is TRBJ2-5 and V is TRBV6-1; TRBD1 matches 12 bases. This CDR3 is 15 amino acids long. J gave up 5 bases and V 4 bases, and 5 bases lay outside the gene matches. Germline V gene sequence: CDR1 MNHNS, CDR2 SASEGT. The CDR3 sequence: CASSAGTGGAETQYF. CDR3 bases: TGTGCCAGCAGTGCCGGGACAGGGGGCGCGGAGACCCAGTACTTC.

This clone was seen a single time. The chain has TRBV5-5 and TRBJ2-7; a weak D match, TRBD2 (6 bases). The germline gives CDR1 SGHKS, CDR2 YYEKEE (reference sequence). The CDR3 covers 12 residues. V lost 2 bases and J 5 bases, leaving 8 bases between the germline ends. The CDR3 DNA sequence: TGTGCCAGCAGCTTCACGGGAGACGAGCAGTACTTC. It specifies CASSFTGDEQYF.

With respect to this clone: The junction differs from germline at one of its ends, possibly a read error. The V and J genes are TRBV7-9 and TRBJ2-1; 13 nucleotides match TRBD2. The length of the CDR3 is 15 residues. Germline loops: CDR1 SEHNR, CDR2 FQNEAQ (reference sequence). The CDR3: CSSSQLAGGPNEQFF. The CDR3 DNA reads TGTTCCAGCAGCCAACTAGCGGGAGGGCCGAATGAGCAGTTCTTC. The variable domain in full, completed from reference TRBV7-9 and TRBJ2-1, reads DTGVSQNPRHKITKRGQNVTFRCDPISEHNRLYWYRQTLGQGPEFLTYFQNEAQLEKSRLLSDRFSAERPKGSFSTLEIQRTEQGDSAMYLCSSSQLAGGPNEQFFGPGTRLTVL.

This clone was observed a handful of times. The genes are TRBV20-1 and TRBJ2-1; unclear D gene. This CDR3 contains 11 residues. The V gene's germline CDR1 is DFQATT and CDR2 SNEGSKA (reference sequence). V lost 3 bases and J lost 12, with 12 bases in between. CDR3 in amino acids: CSAREQRGQFF. For the CDR3, the DNA is TGCAGTGCTAGGGAGCAACGAGGGCAGTTCTTC.

The chain couples TRBV11-1 to TRBJ1-2, with unresolved D. This CDR3 comprises 17 residues. Germline CDR1 and CDR2: SGHAT and FQDESV (reference sequence). V shed 1 base and J shed 6 bases, with 21 bases lying between them. CDR3 nucleotide sequence: TGTGCCAGCAGCTTAGATCCCCAGGAGAGCGGAGACCATGGCTACACCTTC. Protein sequence: CASSLDPQESGDHGYTF.

The chain employs TRBV4-1 and TRBJ1-2; maybe TRBD1 (6 bases). Germline V lookup: CDR1 MGHRA, CDR2 YSYEKL. The CDR3 sequence is 13 residues long. The ends were cut back, 8 bases at V and 6 bases at J, with 16 bases in the middle. The CDR3 sequence is CASAPLSGDGYTF. CDR3 DNA: TGCGCCAGCGCGCCGTTATCAGGGGATGGCTACACCTTC.

The chain carries TRBV5-1 and TRBJ1-2; possible D gene TRBD1, 5 bases. The V gene's germline CDR1 is SGHRS and CDR2 YFSETQ. The CDR3 consists of 19 residues. V was trimmed by 7 bases and J by 0 bases, leaving 28 bases between them. CDR3 in DNA: TGCGCCAGCCGTCAATACCTGACCGGGGGAGAAACCACTAACTATGGCTACACCTTC. It translates to CASRQYLTGGETTNYGYTF.

J is TRBJ1-2 and V is TRBV29-1; no reliable D call. Trimming stripped 8 bases from V and 3 bases from J, with 16 bases between. This CDR3 spans 13 amino acids. Per the germline V gene, CDR1 is SQVTM and CDR2 is ANQGSEA. CDR3 DNA: TGCAGCCACCTTGGGGTCGGGGACTATGGCTACACCTTC. Translation: CSHLGVGDYGYTF.